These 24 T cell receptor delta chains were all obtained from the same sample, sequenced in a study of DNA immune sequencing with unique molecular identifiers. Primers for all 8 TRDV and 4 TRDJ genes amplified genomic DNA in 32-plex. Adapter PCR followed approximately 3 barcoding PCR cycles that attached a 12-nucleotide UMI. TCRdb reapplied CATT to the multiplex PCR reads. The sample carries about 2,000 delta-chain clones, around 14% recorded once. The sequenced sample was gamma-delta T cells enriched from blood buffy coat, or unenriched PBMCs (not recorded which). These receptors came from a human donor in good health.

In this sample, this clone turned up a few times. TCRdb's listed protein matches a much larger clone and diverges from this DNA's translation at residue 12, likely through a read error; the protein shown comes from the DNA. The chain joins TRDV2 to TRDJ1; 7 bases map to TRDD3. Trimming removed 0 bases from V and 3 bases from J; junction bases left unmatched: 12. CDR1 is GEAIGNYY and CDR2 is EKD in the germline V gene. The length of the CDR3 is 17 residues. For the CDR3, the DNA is TGTGCCTGTGACACCCTCGTGTTGGGGGAGAACTCCGATAAACTCATCTTT. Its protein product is CACDTLVLGENSDKLIF.

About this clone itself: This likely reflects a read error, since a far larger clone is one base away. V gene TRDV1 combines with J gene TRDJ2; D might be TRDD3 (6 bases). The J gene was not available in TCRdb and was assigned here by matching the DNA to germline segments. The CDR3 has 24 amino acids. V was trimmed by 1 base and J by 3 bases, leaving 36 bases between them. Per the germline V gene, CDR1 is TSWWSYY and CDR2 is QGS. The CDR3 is CALGEPSIGKWVIRGSLVTAQLFF. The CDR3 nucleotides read TGTGCTCTTGGGGAACCCTCCATAGGCAAGTGGGTGATACGCGGTTCCCTTGTGACAGCACAACTCTTCTTT.

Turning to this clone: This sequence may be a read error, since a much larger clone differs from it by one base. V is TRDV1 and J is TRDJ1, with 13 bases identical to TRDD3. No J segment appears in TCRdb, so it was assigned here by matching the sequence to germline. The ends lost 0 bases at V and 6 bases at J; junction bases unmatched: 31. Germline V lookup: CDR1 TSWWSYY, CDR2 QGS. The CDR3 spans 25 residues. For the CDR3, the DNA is TGTGCTCTTGGGGAACTAGCCCCCTTCCCACGGACCTACTGGGGGATACGGGTCTGGTGGCATAAACTCATCTTT. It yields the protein CALGELAPFPRTYWGIRVWWHKLIF.

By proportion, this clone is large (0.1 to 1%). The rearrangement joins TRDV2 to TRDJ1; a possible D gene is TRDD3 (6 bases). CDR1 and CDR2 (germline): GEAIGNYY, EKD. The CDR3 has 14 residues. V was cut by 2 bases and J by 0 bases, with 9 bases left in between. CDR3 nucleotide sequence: TGTGCCTGTGACAAGCTGGGGTACACCGATAAACTCATCTTT. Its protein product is CACDKLGYTDKLIF.

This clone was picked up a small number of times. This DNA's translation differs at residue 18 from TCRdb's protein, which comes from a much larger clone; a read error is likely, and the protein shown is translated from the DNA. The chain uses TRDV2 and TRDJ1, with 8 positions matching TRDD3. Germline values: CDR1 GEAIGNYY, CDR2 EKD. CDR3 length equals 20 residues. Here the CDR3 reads CACDTLRVSGGHEYTDKPIF. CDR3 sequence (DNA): TGTGCCTGTGACACCCTGAGGGTTTCTGGGGGACACGAGTACACCGATAAACCCATCTTT.

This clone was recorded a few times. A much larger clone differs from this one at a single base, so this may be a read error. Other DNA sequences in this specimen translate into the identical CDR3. CDR3 bases: TGTGCCTGTGATCCCGTACTGGGGGATACGAGGGAGACCGATAAACTCATCTTT. Translating gives CACDPVLGDTRETDKLIF. V is TRDV2 and J is TRDJ1, with TRDD3 identical over 13 bases. The V segment lost 4 bases and the J segment 2 bases; nucleotides outside the gene matches: 12. This CDR3 spans 18 amino acids. Germline assignment: CDR1 GEAIGNYY and CDR2 EKD.

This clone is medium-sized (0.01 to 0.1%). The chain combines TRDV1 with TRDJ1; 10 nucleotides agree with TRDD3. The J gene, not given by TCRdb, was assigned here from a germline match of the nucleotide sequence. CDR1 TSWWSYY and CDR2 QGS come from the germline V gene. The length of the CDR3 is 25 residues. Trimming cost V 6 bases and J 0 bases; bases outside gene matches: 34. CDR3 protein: CALGVAGTPLRPCPWGILYTDKLIF. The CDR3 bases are TGTGCTCTTGGAGTGGCGGGCACCCCGCTACGTCCTTGCCCTTGGGGGATACTGTACACCGATAAACTCATCTTT.

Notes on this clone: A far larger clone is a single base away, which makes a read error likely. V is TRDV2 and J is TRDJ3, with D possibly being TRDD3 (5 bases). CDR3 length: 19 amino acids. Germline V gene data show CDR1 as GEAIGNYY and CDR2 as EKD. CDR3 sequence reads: CACDTGGLRSSWDTRLMFF. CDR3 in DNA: TGTGCCTGTGACACGGGGGGGCTACGGAGCTCCTGGGACACCCGACTGATGTTTTTC.

This CDR3 is CACDKLGDTRTDKLIF. The CDR3 nucleotides read TGTGCCTGTGACAAGCTGGGGGATACCCGCACCGATAAACTCATCTTT. The chain uses TRDV2 and TRDJ1; TRDD3 agrees at 11 bases. V lost 2 bases to trimming and J lost 1 base; unmatched junction nucleotides: 5. This CDR3 has 16 residues. CDR1 is GEAIGNYY, CDR2 EKD, per germline.

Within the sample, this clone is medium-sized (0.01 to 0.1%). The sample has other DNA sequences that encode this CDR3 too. CDR3 DNA sequence: TGTGCTCTTGGGGCCCCCCCACTTTCCTTCCATACTGGGGGATTTATAGGGGTCACCGATAAACTCATCTTT. Protein: CALGAPPLSFHTGGFIGVTDKLIF. The chain carries TRDV1 and TRDJ1, with 10 bases that match TRDD3. No J gene is reported in TCRdb; it was inferred here by comparing the DNA with germline. Germline values: CDR1 TSWWSYY, CDR2 QGS. J lost 1 base, V lost 4 bases, and 30 bases had no gene match. CDR3 length equals 24 residues.

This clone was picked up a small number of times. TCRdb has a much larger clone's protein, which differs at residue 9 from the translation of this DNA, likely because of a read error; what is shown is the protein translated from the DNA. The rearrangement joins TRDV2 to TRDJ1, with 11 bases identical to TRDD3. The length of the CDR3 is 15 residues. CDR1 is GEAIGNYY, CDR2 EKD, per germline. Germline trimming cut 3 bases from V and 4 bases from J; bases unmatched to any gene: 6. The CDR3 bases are TGTGCCTGTGACCTACTGGGGGATATGGGCGATAAACTCATCTTT. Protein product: CACDLLGDMGDKLIF.

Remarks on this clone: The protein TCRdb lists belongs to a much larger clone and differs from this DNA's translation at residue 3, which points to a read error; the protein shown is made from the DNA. The CDR3 sequence: CAYDKLGDPPYTDKLIF. The CDR3 nucleotides read TGTGCCTATGACAAACTGGGGGACCCCCCCTACACCGATAAACTCATCTTT. V gene TRDV2 combines with J gene TRDJ1; 9 positions match TRDD3. CDR1 GEAIGNYY and CDR2 EKD come from the germline V gene. The CDR3 runs to 17 residues.

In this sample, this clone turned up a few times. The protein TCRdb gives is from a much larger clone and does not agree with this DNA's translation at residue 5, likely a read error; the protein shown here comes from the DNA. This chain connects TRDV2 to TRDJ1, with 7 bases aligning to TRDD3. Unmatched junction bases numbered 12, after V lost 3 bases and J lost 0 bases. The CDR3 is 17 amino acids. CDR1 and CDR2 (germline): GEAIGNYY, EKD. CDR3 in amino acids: CACDSLVLGENTDKLIF. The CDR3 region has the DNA TGTGCCTGTGACTCCCTCGTGTTGGGGGAGAACACCGATAAACTCATCTTT.

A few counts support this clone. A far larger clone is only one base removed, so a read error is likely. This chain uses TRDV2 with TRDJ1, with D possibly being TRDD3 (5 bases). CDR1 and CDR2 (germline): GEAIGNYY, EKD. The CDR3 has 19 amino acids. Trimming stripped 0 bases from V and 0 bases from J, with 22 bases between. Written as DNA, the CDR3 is TGTGCCTGTGACACCTTGTCTTTACTGGTGGAAGAGTACACCGATAAACTCATCTTT. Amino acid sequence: CACDTLSLLVEEYTDKLIF.

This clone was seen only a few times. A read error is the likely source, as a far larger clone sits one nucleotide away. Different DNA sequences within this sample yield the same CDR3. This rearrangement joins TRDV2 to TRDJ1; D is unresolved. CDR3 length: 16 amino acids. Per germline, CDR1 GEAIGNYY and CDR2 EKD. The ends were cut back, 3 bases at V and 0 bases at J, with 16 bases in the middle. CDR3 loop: CACDPSDRKYTDKLIF. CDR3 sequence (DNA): TGTGCCTGTGACCCGTCCGACCGGAAGTACACCGATAAACTCATCTTT.

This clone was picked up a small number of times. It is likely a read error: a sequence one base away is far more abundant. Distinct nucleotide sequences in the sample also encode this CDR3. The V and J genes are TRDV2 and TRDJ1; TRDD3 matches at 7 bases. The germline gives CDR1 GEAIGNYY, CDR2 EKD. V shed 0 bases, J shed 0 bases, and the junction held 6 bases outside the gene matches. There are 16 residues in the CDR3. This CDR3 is CACDTVGGRDTDKLIF. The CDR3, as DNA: TGTGCCTGTGACACCGTTGGGGGAAGAGACACCGATAAACTCATCTTT.

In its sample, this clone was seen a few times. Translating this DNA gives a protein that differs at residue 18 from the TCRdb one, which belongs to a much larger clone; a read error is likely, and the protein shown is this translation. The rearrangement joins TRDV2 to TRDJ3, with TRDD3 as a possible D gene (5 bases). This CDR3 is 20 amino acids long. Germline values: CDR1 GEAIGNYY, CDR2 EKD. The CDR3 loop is CACDTLGTTNGSWDTRQVFF. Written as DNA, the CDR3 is TGTGCCTGTGACACCTTGGGGACCACGAACGGCTCCTGGGACACCCGACAGGTGTTTTTC.

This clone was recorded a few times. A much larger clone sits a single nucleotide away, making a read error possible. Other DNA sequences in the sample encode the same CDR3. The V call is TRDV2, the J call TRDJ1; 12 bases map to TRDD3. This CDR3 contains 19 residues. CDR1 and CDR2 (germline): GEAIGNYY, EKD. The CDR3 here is CACDTVTGGYLSRTDKLIF. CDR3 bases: TGTGCCTGTGACACCGTAACTGGGGGATACCTCTCCCGCACCGATAAGCTCATCTTT.

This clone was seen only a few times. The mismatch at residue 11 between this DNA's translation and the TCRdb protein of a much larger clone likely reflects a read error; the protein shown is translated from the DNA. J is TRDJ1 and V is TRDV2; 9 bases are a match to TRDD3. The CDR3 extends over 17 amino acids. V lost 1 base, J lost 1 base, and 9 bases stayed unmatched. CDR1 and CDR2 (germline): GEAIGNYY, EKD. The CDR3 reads CACDTLGDGKCTDKLIF. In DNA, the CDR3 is TGTGCCTGTGACACTCTGGGGGATGGAAAGTGCACCGATAAACTCATCTTT.

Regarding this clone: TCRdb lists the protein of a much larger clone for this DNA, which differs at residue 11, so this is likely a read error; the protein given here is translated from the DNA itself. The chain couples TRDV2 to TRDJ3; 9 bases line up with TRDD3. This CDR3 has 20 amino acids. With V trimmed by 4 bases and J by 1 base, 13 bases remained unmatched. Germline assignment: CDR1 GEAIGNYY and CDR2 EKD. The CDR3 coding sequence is TGTGCCTGTGATCCCATTGTACTGGGGGAAAGATCCTGGGACACCCGACAGATGTTTTTC. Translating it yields CACDPIVLGERSWDTRQMFF.

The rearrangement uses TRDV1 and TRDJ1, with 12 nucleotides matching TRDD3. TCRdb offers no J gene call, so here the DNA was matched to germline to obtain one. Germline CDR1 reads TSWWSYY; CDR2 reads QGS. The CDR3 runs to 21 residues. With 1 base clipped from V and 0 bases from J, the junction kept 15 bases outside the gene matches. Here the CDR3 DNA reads TGTGCTCTTGGGGAACCCCGAGACGTACTGGGGGATACAAAAGACACCGATAAACTCATCTTT. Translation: CALGEPRDVLGDTKDTDKLIF.

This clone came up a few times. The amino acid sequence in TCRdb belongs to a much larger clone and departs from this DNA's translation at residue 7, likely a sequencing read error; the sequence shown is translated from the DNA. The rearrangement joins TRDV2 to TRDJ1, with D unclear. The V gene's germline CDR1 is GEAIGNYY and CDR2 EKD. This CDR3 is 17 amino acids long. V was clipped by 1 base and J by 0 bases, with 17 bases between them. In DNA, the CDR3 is TGTGCCTGTGACACTCTGGCGGATGGAAAGTACACCGATAAACTCATCTTT. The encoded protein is CACDTLADGKYTDKLIF.

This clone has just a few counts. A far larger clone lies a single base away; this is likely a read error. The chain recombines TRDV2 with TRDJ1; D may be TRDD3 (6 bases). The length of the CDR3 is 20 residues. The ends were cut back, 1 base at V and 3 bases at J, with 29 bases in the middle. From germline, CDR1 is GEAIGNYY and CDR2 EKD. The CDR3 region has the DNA TGTGCCTGTGACACGATGTTGATGGGGGGTACATGGCTTTTTCCCGATAAACTCATCTTT. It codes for CACDTMLMGGTWLFPDKLIF.

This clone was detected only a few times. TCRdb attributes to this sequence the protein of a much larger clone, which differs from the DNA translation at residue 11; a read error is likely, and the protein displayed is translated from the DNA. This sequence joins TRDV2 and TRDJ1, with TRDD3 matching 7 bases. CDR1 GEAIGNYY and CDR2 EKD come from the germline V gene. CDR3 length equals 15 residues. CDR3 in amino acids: CACDLLGTDTYKLIF. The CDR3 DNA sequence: TGTGCCTGTGACCTACTGGGGACAGACACCTATAAACTCATCTTT.